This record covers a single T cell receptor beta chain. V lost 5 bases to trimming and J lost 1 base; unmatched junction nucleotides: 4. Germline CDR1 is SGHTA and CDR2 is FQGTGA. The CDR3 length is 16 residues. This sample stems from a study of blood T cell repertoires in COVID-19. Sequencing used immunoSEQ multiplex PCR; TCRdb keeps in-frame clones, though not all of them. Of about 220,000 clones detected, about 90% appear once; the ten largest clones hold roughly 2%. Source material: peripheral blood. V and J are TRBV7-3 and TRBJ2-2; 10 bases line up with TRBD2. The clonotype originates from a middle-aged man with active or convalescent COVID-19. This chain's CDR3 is CASSHRLAGNTGELFF. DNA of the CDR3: TGTGCCAGCAGCCACAGACTAGCGGGGAACACCGGGGAGCTGTTTTTT.